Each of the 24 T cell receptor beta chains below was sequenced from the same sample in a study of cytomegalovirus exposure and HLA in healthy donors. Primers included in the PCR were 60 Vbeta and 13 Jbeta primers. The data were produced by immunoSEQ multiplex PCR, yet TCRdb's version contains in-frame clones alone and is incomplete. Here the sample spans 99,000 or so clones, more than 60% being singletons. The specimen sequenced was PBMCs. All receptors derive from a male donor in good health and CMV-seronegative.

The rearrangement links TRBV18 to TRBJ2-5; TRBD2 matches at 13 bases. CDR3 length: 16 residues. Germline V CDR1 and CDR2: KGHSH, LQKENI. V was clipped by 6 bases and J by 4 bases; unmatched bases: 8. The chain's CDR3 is CASSLGTSGIGETQYF. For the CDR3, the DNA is TGTGCCAGCTCGCTCGGGACTAGCGGGATTGGAGAGACCCAGTACTTC.

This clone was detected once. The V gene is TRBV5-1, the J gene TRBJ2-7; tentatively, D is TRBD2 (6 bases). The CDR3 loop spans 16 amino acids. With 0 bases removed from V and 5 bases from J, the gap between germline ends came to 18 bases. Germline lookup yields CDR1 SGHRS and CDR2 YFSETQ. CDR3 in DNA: TGCGCCAGCAGCTTGGGGCCGGGACTCAATCCCCACGAGCAGTACTTC. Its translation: CASSLGPGLNPHEQYF.

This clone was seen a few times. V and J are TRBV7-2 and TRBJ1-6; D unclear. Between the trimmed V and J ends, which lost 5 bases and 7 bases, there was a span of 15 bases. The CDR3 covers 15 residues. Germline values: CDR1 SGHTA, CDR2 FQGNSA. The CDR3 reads CASSPPGFVNSPLHF. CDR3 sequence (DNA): TGTGCCAGCAGCCCCCCGGGGTTTGTGAATTCACCCCTCCACTTT. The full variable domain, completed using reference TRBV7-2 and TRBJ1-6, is GAGVSQSPSNKVTEKGKDVELRCDPISGHTALYWYRQSLGQGLEFLIYFQGNSAPDKSGLPSDRFSAERTGGSVSTLTIQRTQQEDSAVYLCASSPPGFVNSPLHFGNGTRLTVT.

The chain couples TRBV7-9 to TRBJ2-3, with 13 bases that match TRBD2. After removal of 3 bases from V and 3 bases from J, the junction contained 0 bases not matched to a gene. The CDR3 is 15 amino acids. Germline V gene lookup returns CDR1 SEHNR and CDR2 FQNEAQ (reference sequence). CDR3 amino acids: CASSLTSGRTDTQYF. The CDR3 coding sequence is TGTGCCAGCAGCTTGACTAGCGGGAGGACAGATACGCAGTATTTT. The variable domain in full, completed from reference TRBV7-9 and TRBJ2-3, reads DTGVSQNPRHKITKRGQNVTFRCDPISEHNRLYWYRQTLGQGPEFLTYFQNEAQLEKSRLLSDRFSAERPKGSFSTLEIQRTEQGDSAMYLCASSLTSGRTDTQYFGPGTRLTVL.

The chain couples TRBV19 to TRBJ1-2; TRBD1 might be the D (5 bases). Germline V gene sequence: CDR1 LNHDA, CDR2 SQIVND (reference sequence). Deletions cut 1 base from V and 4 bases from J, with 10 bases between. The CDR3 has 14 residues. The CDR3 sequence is CASSIVTGFYGYTF. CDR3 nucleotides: TGTGCCAGTAGTATAGTCACAGGTTTCTATGGCTACACCTTC. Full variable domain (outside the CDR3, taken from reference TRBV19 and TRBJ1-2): DGGITQSPKYLFRKEGQNVTLSCEQNLNHDAMYWYRQDPGQGLRLIYYSQIVNDFQKGDIAEGYSVSREKKESFPLTVTSAQKNPTAFYLCASSIVTGFYGYTFGSGTRLTVV.

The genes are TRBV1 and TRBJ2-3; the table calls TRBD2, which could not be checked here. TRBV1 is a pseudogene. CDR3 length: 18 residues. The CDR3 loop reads CTSSQDLETAPVTDTQYF. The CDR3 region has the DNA TGCACCAGCAGCCAAGACCTTGAGACTGCACCGGTCACAGATACGCAGTATTTT.

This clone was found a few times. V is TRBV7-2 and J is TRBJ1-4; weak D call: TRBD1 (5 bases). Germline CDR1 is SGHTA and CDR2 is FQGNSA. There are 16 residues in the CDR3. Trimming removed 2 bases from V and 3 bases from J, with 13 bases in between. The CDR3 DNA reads TGTGCCAGCAGCTTATACCCAGGGAGGGCTAATGAAAAACTGTTTTTT. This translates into CASSLYPGRANEKLFF.

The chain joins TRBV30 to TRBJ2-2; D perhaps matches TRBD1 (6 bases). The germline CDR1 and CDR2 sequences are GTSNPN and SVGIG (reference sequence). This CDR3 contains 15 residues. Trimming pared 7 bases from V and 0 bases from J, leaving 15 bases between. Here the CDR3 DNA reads TGTGCCTCCTCCAGGGGAACATCGAACACCGGGGAGCTGTTTTTT. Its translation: CASSRGTSNTGELFF.

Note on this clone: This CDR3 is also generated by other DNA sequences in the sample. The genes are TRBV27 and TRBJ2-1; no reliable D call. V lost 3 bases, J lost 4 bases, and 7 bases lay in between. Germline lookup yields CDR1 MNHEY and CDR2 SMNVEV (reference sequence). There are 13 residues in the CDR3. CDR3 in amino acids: CASSFSPYNEQFF. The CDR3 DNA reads TGTGCCAGCAGTTTTAGTCCATACAATGAGCAGTTCTTC.

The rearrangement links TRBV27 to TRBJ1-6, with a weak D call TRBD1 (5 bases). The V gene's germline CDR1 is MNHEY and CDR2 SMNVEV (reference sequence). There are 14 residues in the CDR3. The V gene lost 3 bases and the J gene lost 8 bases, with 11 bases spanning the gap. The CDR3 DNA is TGTGCCAGCAGTTTCTCAGGGTCAGATTCACCCCTCCACTTT. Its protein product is CASSFSGSDSPLHF.

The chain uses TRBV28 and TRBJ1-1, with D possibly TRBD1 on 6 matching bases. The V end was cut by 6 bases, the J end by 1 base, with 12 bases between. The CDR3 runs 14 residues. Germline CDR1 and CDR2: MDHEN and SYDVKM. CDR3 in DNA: TGTGCCAGCAGCCCCAGGGGCACGAACACTGAAGCTTTCTTT. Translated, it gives CASSPRGTNTEAFF.

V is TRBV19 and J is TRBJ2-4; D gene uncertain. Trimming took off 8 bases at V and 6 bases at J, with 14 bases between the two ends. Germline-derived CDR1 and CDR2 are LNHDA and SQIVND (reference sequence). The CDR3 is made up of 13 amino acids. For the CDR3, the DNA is TGTGCCAGTGGAGAGGCCAGAGGAAACATTCAGTACTTC. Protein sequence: CASGEARGNIQYF.

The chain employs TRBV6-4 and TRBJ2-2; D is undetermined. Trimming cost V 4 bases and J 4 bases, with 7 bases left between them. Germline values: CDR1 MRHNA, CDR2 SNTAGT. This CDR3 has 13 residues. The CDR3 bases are TGTGCCAGCAGTGCTAAAATCACCGGGGAGCTGTTTTTT. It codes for CASSAKITGELFF.

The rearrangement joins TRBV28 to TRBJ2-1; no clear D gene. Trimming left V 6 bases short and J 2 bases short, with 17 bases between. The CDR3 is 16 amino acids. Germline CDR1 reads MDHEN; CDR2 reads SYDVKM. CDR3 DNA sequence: TGTGCCAGCAGCGCTCCCCTTGCGGCTACCTACAATGAGCAGTTCTTC. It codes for CASSAPLAATYNEQFF.

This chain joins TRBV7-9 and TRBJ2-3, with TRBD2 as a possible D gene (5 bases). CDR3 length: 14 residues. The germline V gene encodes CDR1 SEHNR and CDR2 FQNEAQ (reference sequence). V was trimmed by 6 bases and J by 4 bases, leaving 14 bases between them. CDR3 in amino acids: CASRPSGNPDTQYF. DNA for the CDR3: TGTGCCAGCAGACCAAGCGGTAATCCAGATACGCAGTATTTT.

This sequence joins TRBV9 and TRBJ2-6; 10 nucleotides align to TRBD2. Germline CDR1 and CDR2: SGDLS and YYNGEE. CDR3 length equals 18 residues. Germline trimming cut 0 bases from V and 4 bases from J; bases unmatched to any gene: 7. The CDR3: CASSVASGRASGANVLTF. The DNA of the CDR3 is TGTGCCAGCAGCGTAGCGAGCGGGAGGGCATCGGGGGCCAACGTCCTGACTTTC.

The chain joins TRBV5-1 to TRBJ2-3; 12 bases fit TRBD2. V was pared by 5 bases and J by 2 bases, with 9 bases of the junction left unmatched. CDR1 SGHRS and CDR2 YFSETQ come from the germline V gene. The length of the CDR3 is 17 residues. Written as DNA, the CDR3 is TGCGCCAGCAGTCGGGCTAGCGGGAGGGTTGTCACAGATACGCAGTATTTT. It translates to CASSRASGRVVTDTQYF.

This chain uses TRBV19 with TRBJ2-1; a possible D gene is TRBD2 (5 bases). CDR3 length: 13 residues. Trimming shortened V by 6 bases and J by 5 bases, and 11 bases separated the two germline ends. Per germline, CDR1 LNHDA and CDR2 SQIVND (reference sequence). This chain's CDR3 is CASSGRANNEQFF. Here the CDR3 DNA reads TGTGCCAGTAGCGGGCGGGCGAACAATGAGCAGTTCTTC.

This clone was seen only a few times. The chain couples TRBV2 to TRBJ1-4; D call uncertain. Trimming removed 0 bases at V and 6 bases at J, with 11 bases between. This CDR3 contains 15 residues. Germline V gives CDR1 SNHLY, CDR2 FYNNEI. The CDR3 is CASSEARFGDEKLFF. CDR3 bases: TGTGCCAGCAGTGAAGCGAGGTTCGGCGATGAAAAACTGTTTTTT. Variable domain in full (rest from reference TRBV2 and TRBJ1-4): EPEVTQTPSHQVTQMGQEVILRCVPISNHLYFYWYRQILGQKVEFLVSFYNNEISEKSEIFDDQFSVERPDGSNFTLKIRSTKLEDSAMYFCASSEARFGDEKLFFGSGTQLSVL.

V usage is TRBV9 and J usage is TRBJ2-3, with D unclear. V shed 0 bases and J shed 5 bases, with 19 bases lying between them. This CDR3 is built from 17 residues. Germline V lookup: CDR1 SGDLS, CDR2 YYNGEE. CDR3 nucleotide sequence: TGTGCCAGCAGCGTAGGAGGCGGCCCTCGAAGTAGAGATACGCAGTATTTT. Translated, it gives CASSVGGGPRSRDTQYF.

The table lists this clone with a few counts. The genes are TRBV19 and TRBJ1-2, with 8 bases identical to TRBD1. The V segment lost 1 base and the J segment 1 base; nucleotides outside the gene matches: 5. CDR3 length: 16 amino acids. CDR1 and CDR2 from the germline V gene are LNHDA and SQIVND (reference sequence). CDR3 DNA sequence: TGTGCCAGTAGTATAGTTTGGACAGGGAGTAACTATGGCTACACCTTC. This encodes CASSIVWTGSNYGYTF.

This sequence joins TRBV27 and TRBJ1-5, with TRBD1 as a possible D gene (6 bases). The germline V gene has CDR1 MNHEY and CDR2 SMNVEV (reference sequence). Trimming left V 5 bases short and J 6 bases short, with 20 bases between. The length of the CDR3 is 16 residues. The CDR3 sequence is CASSTSAGETGQPQHF. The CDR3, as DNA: TGTGCCAGCAGTACCTCCGCAGGGGAGACGGGTCAGCCCCAGCATTTT.

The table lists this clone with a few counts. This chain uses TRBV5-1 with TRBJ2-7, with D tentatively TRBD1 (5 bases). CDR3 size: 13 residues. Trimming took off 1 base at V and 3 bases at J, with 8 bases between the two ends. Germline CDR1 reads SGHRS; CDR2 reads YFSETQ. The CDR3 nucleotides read TGCGCCAGCAGCTTGTTTGACAGCTACGAGCAGTACTTC. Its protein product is CASSLFDSYEQYF. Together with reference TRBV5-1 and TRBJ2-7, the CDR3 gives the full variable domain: KAGVTQTPRYLIKTRGQQVTLSCSPISGHRSVSWYQQTPGQGLQFLFEYFSETQRNKGNFPGRFSGRQFSNSRSEMNVSTLELGDSALYLCASSLFDSYEQYFGPGTRLTVT.

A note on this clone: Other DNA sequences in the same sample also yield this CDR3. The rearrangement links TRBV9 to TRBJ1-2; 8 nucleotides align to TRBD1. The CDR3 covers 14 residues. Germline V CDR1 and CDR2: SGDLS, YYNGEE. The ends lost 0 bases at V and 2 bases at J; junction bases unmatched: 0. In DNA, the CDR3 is TGTGCCAGCAGCGTAGGACAGGGGAACTATGGCTACACCTTC. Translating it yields CASSVGQGNYGYTF. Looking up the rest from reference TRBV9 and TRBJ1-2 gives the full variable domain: DSGVTQTPKHLITATGQRVTLRCSPRSGDLSVYWYQQSLDQGLQFLIQYYNGEERAKGNILERFSAQQFPDLHSELNLSSLELGDSALYFCASSVGQGNYGYTFGSGTRLTVV.